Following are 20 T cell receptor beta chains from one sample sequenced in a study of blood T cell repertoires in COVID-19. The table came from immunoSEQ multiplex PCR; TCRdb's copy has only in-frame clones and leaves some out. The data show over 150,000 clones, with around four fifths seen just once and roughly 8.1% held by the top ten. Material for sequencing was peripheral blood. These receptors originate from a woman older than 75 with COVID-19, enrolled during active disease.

CDR3 sequence reads: CASSQGYGELFF. The DNA of the CDR3 is TGTGCCAGCAGTCAGGGTTACGGGGAGCTGTTTTTT. The chain uses TRBV3-1 (or the pseudogene TRBV3-2) and TRBJ2-2, with a tentative D call TRBD1 (5 bases). CDR1 and CDR2 from the germline V gene are LGHDT and YNNKEL (reference sequence). The CDR3 runs 12 residues. Trimming cost V 6 bases and J 7 bases, with 9 bases left between them.

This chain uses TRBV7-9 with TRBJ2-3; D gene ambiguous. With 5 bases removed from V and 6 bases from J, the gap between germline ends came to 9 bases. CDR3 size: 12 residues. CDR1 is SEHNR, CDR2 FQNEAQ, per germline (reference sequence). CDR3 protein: CASSPSIDTQYF. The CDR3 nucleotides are TGTGCCAGCAGCCCCTCTATTGATACGCAGTATTTT.

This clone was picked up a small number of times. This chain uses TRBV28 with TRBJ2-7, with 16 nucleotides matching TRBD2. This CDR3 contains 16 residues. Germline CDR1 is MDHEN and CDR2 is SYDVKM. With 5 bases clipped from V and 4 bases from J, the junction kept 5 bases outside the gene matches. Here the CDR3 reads CASSGTSGRAWYEQYF. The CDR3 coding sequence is TGTGCCAGCAGTGGGACTAGCGGGAGGGCCTGGTACGAGCAGTACTTC.

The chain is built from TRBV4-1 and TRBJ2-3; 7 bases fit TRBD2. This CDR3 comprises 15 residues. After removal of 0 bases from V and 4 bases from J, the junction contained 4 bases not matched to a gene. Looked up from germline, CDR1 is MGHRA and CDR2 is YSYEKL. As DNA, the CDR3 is TGCGCCAGCAGCCAAGAATGGCGGGAGCCAGATACGCAGTATTTT. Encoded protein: CASSQEWREPDTQYF.

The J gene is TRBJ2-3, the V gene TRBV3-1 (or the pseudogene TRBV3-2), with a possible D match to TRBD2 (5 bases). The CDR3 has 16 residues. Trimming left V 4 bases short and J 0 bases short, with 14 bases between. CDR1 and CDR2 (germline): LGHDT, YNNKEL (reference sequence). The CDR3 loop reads CASSRTTSGSTDTQYF. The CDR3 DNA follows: TGTGCCAGCAGCCGGACGACTTCGGGGAGCACAGATACGCAGTATTTT.

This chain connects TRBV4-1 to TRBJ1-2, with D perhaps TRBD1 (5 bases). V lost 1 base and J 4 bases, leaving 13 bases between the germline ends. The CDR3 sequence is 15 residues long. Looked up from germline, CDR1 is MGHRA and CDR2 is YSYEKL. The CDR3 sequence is CASSQVGRGAYGYTF. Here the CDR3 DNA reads TGCGCCAGCAGCCAAGTGGGGAGGGGTGCCTATGGCTACACCTTC.

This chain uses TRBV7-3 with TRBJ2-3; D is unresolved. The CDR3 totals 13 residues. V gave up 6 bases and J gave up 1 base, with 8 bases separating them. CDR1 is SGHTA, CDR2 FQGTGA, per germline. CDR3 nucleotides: TGTGCCAGCAGTTTAGGAGGCACAGATACGCAGTATTTT. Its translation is CASSLGGTDTQYF.

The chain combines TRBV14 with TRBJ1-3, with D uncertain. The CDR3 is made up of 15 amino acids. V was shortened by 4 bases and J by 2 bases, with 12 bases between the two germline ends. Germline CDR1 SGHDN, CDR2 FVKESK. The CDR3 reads CASSPRGGPGNTIYF. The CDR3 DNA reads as TGTGCCAGCAGCCCTAGAGGTGGCCCTGGAAACACCATATATTTT.

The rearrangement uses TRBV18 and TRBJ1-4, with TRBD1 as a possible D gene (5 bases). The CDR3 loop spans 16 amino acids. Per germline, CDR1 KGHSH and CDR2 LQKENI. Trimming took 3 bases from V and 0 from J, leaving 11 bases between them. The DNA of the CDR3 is TGTGCCAGCTCACCTAAGGGGCTTGCAACTAATGAAAAACTGTTTTTT. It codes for CASSPKGLATNEKLFF.

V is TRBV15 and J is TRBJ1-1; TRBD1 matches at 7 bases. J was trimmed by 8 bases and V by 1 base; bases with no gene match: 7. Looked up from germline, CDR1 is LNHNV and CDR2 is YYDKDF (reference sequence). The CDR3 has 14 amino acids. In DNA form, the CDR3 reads TGTGCCACCAGCAGAGTGTTTGGGACAGCGGAAGCTTTCTTT. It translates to CATSRVFGTAEAFF.

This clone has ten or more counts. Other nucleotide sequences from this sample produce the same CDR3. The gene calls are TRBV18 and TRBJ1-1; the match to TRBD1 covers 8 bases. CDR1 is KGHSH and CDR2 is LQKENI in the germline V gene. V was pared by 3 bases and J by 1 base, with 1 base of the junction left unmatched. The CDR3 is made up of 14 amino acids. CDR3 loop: CASSPQGANTEAFF. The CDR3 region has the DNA TGTGCCAGCTCACCTCAGGGGGCGAACACTGAAGCTTTCTTT.

The CDR3, as DNA: TGCGCCAGCAGCTCCTCCTCCGGGACAGGGAAGGGAGGTGAGCAGTTCTTC. Translated: CASSSSSGTGKGGEQFF. The V and J genes are TRBV5-1 and TRBJ2-1; 9 nucleotides align to TRBD1. Losses at the gene ends were 3 bases for V and 9 bases for J; bases not matched to a gene: 16. This CDR3 region has 17 residues. Looked up from germline, CDR1 is SGHRS and CDR2 is YFSETQ.

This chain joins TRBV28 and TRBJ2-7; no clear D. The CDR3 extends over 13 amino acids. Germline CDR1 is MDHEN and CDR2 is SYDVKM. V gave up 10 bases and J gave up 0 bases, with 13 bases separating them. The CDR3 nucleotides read TGTGCCACCGACTCGACGGTCTCCTACGAGCAGTACTTC. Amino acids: CATDSTVSYEQYF.

CDR3 sequence: CASSTKPRVLAKNIQYF. The CDR3 DNA reads TGTGCCAGTAGTACTAAACCACGGGTTCTAGCCAAAAACATTCAGTACTTC. This chain joins TRBV19 and TRBJ2-4; D remains unclear. Deletions cut 4 bases from V and 0 bases from J, with 16 bases between. Per the germline V gene, CDR1 is LNHDA and CDR2 is SQIVND (reference sequence). CDR3 length: 17 residues.

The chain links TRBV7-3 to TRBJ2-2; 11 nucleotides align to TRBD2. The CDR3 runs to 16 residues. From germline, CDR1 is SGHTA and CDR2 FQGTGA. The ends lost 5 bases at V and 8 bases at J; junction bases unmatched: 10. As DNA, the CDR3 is TGTGCCAGCAGCCCATGGCTAGCGGGAGGTGGTGGGGAGCTGTTTTTT. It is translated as CASSPWLAGGGGELFF. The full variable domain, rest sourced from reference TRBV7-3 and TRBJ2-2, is GAGVSQTPSNKVTEKGKYVELRCDPISGHTALYWYRQSLGQGPEFLIYFQGTGAADDSGLPNDRFFAVRPEGSVSTLKIQRTERGDSAVYLCASSPWLAGGGGELFFGEGSRLTVL.

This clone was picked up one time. DNA for the CDR3: TGCGCCAGCAGCTTGACGACAGGGGCCCACTCTGGGGCCAACGTCCTGACTTTC. Encoded protein: CASSLTTGAHSGANVLTF. V is TRBV5-1 and J is TRBJ2-6; 8 bases fit TRBD1. CDR3 size: 18 residues. Germline V gene data show CDR1 as SGHRS and CDR2 as YFSETQ. The V segment lost 1 base and the J segment 0 bases; nucleotides outside the gene matches: 6.

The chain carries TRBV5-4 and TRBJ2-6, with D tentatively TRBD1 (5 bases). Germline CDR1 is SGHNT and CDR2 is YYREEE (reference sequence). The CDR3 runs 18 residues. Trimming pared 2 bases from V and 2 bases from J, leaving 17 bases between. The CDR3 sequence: CASSFIQGRGTGANVLTF. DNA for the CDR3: TGTGCCAGCAGCTTCATTCAGGGAAGGGGTACTGGGGCCAACGTCCTGACTTTC.

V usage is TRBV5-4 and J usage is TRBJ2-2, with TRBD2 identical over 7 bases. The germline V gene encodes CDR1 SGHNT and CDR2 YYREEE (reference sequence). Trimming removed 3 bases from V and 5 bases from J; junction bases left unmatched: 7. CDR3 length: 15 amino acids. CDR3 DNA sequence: TGTGCCAGCAGCTCGCCGGGAGGCGGGACCGGGGAGCTGTTTTTT. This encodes CASSSPGGGTGELFF.

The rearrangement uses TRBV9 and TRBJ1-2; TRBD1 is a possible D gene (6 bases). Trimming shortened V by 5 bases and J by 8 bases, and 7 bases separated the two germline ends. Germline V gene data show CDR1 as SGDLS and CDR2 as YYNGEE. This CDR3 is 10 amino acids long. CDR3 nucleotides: TGTGCCAGCAGTGGGGGCGGCTACACCTTC. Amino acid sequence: CASSGGGYTF.

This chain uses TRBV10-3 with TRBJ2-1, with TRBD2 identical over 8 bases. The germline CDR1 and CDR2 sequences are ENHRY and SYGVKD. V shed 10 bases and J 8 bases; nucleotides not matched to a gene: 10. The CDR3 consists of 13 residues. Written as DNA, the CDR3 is TGTGCCACCGGGGGGGGGCGTACTGATGAGCAGTTCTTC. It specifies CATGGGRTDEQFF.